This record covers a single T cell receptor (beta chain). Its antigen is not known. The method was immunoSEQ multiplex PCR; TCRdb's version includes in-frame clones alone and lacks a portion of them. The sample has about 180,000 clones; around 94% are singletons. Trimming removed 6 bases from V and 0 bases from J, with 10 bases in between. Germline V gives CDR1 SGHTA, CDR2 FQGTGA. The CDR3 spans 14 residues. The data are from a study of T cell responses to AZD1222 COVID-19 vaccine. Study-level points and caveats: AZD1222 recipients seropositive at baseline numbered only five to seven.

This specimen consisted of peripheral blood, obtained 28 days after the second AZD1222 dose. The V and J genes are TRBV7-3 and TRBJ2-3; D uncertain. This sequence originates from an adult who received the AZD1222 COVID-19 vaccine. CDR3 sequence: CASSSGGSTDTQYF. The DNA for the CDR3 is TGTGCCAGCAGTTCTGGTGGTAGCACAGATACGCAGTATTTT.